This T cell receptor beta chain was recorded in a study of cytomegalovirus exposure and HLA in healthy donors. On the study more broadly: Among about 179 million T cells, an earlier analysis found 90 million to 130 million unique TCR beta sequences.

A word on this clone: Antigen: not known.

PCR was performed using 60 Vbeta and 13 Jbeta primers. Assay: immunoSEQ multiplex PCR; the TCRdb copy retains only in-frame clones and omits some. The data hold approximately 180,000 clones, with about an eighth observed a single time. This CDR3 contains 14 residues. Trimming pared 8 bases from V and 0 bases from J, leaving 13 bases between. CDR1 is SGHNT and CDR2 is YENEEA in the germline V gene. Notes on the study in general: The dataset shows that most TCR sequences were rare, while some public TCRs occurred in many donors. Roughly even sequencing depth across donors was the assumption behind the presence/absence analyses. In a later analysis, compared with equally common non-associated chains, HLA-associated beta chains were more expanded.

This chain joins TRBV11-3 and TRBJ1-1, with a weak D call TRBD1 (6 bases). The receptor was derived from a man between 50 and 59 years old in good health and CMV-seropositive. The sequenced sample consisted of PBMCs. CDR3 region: CASVKGTMNTEAFF. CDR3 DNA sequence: TGTGCCAGCGTTAAGGGGACAATGAACACTGAAGCTTTCTTT.